A single sample gave rise to the 32 T cell receptor beta chains below, sequenced in a study of shared clonotypes between healthy human individuals (dated by TCRdb to between 2020 and 2021). The receptor library was made with the immunoSEQ multiplex PCR assay. TCRdb obtained this table from immuneACCESS and retained in-frame rearrangements with V and J assigned. These tables miss some clones; where compared with another copy, unresolved V genes account for less than half of the shortfall, and the remainder is unexplained. In this sample the table shows about 610,000 clones, around 96% of which occur a single time. 0.095% to 0.13% of the sample is in the top ten clones. CD8 naive samples were obtained by positive selection for CCR7 among CD45RO-negative cells, yielding a CD45RA+CCR7+ population from which TemRA cells were excluded. The specimen was naive CD8+ T cells sorted from blood. The cell subset or site tag for this specimen amounts to: CD45RA+CCR7+. These receptors were collected from a woman in her twenties or thirties in good health.

The chain combines TRBV2 with TRBJ1-1, with D tentatively TRBD1 (5 bases). The CDR3 runs to 14 residues. With 6 bases removed from V and 3 bases from J, the gap between germline ends came to 14 bases. Germline V CDR1 and CDR2: SNHLY, FYNNEI. The CDR3 DNA follows: TGTGCCAGCAGGGGGGGTTTTGGGGACACTGAAGCTTTCTTT. This sequence encodes CASRGGFGDTEAFF.

V usage is TRBV19 and J usage is TRBJ2-1; 8 bases align to TRBD2. CDR1 LNHDA and CDR2 SQIVND come from the germline V gene (reference sequence). V shed 0 bases and J 7 bases; nucleotides not matched to a gene: 8. The CDR3 extends over 16 amino acids. In nucleotides, the CDR3 is TGTGCCAGTAGTATAGAAGGGACTAGATTGTTGAATGAGCAGTTCTTC. Its translation: CASSIEGTRLLNEQFF.

The V gene is TRBV5-6, the J gene TRBJ1-1; unclear D gene. There are 12 residues in the CDR3. CDR1 is SGHDT and CDR2 is YYEEEE in the germline V gene. Trimming cost V 6 bases and J 1 base, with 7 bases left between them. Here the CDR3 DNA reads TGTGCCAGCACCCTTGGGAACACTGAAGCTTTCTTT. Amino acids: CASTLGNTEAFF.

This clone was recorded once. The chain is built from TRBV19 and TRBJ1-5; D is ambiguous. The germline V and J ends were trimmed by 4 bases and 2 bases, with 12 bases remaining between them. CDR1 and CDR2 (germline): LNHDA, SQIVND (reference sequence). This CDR3 region has 15 residues. CDR3 bases: TGTGCCAGTAGTAATAGGGATTCGGGCAATCAGCCCCAGCATTTT. As protein: CASSNRDSGNQPQHF.

V gene TRBV7-9 combines with J gene TRBJ2-2, with D perhaps matching TRBD2 (5 bases). From germline, CDR1 is SEHNR and CDR2 FQNEAQ (reference sequence). This CDR3 region has 15 residues. Trimming removed 1 base from V and 4 bases from J, with 10 bases in between. This chain's CDR3 is CASSLVSGFTGELFF. The CDR3 region has the DNA TGTGCCAGCAGCTTAGTATCGGGGTTCACCGGGGAGCTGTTTTTT.

The rearrangement links TRBV30 to TRBJ2-7; 10 nucleotides match TRBD1. The germline gives CDR1 GTSNPN, CDR2 SVGIG (reference sequence). Trimming at V came to 2 bases and at J to 6 bases, leaving 4 bases not matched to a gene. The CDR3 length is 13 residues. CDR3 sequence reads: CAWSPTGGSEQYF. The CDR3 coding sequence is TGTGCCTGGAGTCCGACAGGGGGCTCCGAGCAGTACTTC.

This chain uses TRBV27 with TRBJ1-2, with D possibly matching TRBD1 (6 bases). From germline, CDR1 is MNHEY and CDR2 SMNVEV (reference sequence). Trimming pared 0 bases from V and 2 bases from J, leaving 13 bases between. The CDR3 has 16 residues. The CDR3 spells CASSLSLSQGNYGYTF. CDR3 bases: TGTGCCAGCAGTTTATCCCTTTCACAGGGCAACTATGGCTACACCTTC.

This chain uses TRBV7-9 with TRBJ1-1; a weak D match, TRBD1 (5 bases). This CDR3 has 16 amino acids. Germline V gene sequence: CDR1 SEHNR, CDR2 FQNEAQ (reference sequence). V lost 2 bases and J 0 bases, leaving 13 bases between the germline ends. CDR3 nucleotides: TGTGCCAGCAGCTTACCGGGACTAACGGTGAACACTGAAGCTTTCTTT. The encoded protein is CASSLPGLTVNTEAFF.

This chain uses TRBV28 with TRBJ2-7, with TRBD1 matching over 7 bases. Germline V gene lookup returns CDR1 MDHEN and CDR2 SYDVKM. Losses at the gene ends were 6 bases for V and 7 bases for J; bases not matched to a gene: 12. The CDR3 covers 14 residues. CDR3 DNA sequence: TGTGCCAGCAGAATCCGGGACAGAAGGAATGAGCAGTACTTC. It is translated as CASRIRDRRNEQYF. Combining the CDR3 with reference TRBV28 and TRBJ2-7 gives the whole variable domain DVKVTQSSRYLVKRTGEKVFLECVQDMDHENMFWYRQDPGLGLRLIYFSYDVKMKEKGDIPEGYSVSREKKERFSLILESASTNQTSMYLCASRIRDRRNEQYFGPGTRLTVT.

DNA for the CDR3: TGTGCCAGCAGCTTAGAGGGATACCAAGAGACCCAGTACTTC. It specifies CASSLEGYQETQYF. This chain connects TRBV7-7 to TRBJ2-5, with unresolved D. The CDR3 has 14 amino acids. Trimming stripped 1 base from V and 0 bases from J, with 6 bases between. Germline CDR1 is SSHAT and CDR2 is FNYEAQ (reference sequence). The complete variable domain, with remaining parts taken from reference TRBV7-7 and TRBJ2-5, reads GAGVSQSPRYKVTKRGQDVTLRCDPISSHATLYWYQQALGQGPEFLTYFNYEAQPDKSGLPSDRFSAERPEGSISTLTIQRTEQRDSAMYRCASSLEGYQETQYFGPGTRLLVL.

The V gene is TRBV10-1, the J gene TRBJ2-7; 7 bases align to TRBD2. This CDR3 comprises 16 residues. Germline loops: CDR1 WNHNN, CDR2 SYGVQD (reference sequence). J was trimmed by 3 bases and V by 2 bases; bases with no gene match: 10. In DNA form, the CDR3 reads TGCGCCAGCAGTGAGACCGATTCAGCGGGGCTCTACGAGCAGTACTTC. Protein product: CASSETDSAGLYEQYF.

The genes are TRBV4-2 and TRBJ2-1; 9 bases are shared with TRBD2. V gave up 1 base and J gave up 6 bases; unmatched junction bases: 7. From germline, CDR1 is LGHNA and CDR2 YNFKEQ. The CDR3 sequence is 16 residues long. The chain's CDR3 is CASSQASGTTLNEQFF. The CDR3 bases are TGTGCCAGCAGCCAAGCTAGCGGGACTACTCTCAATGAGCAGTTCTTC.

The chain joins TRBV13 to TRBJ2-1, with D possibly being TRBD1 (5 bases). Per the germline V gene, CDR1 is PRHDT and CDR2 is FYEKMQ (reference sequence). There are 12 residues in the CDR3. Trimming stripped 4 bases from V and 7 bases from J, with 8 bases between. CDR3 sequence: CASSSQGNEQFF. The CDR3 nucleotides read TGTGCCAGCAGCTCCCAGGGAAATGAGCAGTTCTTC.

This rearrangement joins TRBV28 to TRBJ2-1; no firm D call. Looked up from germline, CDR1 is MDHEN and CDR2 is SYDVKM. V lost 8 bases, J lost 0 bases, and 8 bases lay in between. The CDR3 extends over 13 amino acids. The CDR3 protein is CASLKLSYNEQFF. CDR3 DNA sequence: TGTGCCAGCCTGAAACTCTCCTACAATGAGCAGTTCTTC.

The chain links TRBV6-1 to TRBJ1-2, with a tentative D call TRBD1 (5 bases). The CDR3 extends over 13 amino acids. V dropped 2 bases and J dropped 9 bases, with 13 bases sitting between them. Germline V gene lookup returns CDR1 MNHNS and CDR2 SASEGT. The CDR3 region has the DNA TGTGCCAGCAGTGAATTGTCAGGGTCAAGCTACACCTTC. Its protein product is CASSELSGSSYTF.

The count of this clone is one. The chain has TRBV5-4 and TRBJ1-1; the D gene is possibly TRBD1 (5 bases). V was cut by 5 bases and J by 5 bases, with 13 bases left in between. This CDR3 region has 13 residues. Per the germline V gene, CDR1 is SGHNT and CDR2 is YYREEE (reference sequence). The CDR3 DNA is TGTGCCAGCAGTGACGGGGGTGGGACTGAAGCTTTCTTT. Translating it yields CASSDGGGTEAFF.

The V gene is TRBV13, the J gene TRBJ2-7; D not resolved. Germline V gene data show CDR1 as PRHDT and CDR2 as FYEKMQ (reference sequence). CDR3 length: 10 residues. V was shortened by 8 bases and J by 5 bases, with 7 bases between the two germline ends. As DNA, the CDR3 is TGTGCCAGCGGACGAGACGAGCAGTACTTC. Encoded protein: CASGRDEQYF.

The chain couples TRBV28 to TRBJ2-7, with unresolved D. CDR1 and CDR2 from the germline V gene are MDHEN and SYDVKM. The CDR3 is made up of 13 amino acids. CDR3 nucleotides: TGTGCTACCCACACGGGCCCAACCTACGAGCAGTACTTC. It translates to CATHTGPTYEQYF.

The genes are TRBV11-2 and TRBJ2-7; either TRBD1 or TRBD2 may supply D (5 bases each). This CDR3 has 15 amino acids. Germline lookup yields CDR1 SGHAT and CDR2 FQNNGV. The ends were cut back, 0 bases at V and 2 bases at J, with 11 bases in the middle. CDR3 residues: CASSLDEGNPYEQYF. CDR3 in DNA: TGTGCCAGCAGCTTAGATGAGGGGAATCCCTACGAGCAGTACTTC.

The CDR3 bases are TGTGCCAGCAGCTTCGTGGGAGACGTCTACGAGCAGTACTTC. Protein product: CASSFVGDVYEQYF. The V call is TRBV7-2, the J call TRBJ2-7, with a tentative D call TRBD2 (5 bases). This CDR3 is 14 amino acids long. The V end lost 3 bases, the J end lost 3 bases, and 12 bases lay between the germline ends. CDR1 and CDR2 (germline): SGHTA, FQGNSA. Variable domain in full (rest from reference TRBV7-2 and TRBJ2-7): GAGVSQSPSNKVTEKGKDVELRCDPISGHTALYWYRQSLGQGLEFLIYFQGNSAPDKSGLPSDRFSAERTGGSVSTLTIQRTQQEDSAVYLCASSFVGDVYEQYFGPGTRLTVT.

The chain recombines TRBV27 with TRBJ2-7, with D perhaps matching TRBD2 (6 bases). The V and J ends lost 9 bases and 2 bases respectively, with 14 bases between them. The CDR3 sequence is 13 residues long. In germline, CDR1 is MNHEY, CDR2 SMNVEV (reference sequence). The CDR3 sequence: CASGAGATYEQYF. In DNA, the CDR3 is TGTGCCAGTGGAGCGGGTGCCACCTACGAGCAGTACTTC.

The chain uses TRBV27 and TRBJ1-1; no firm D call. The CDR3 totals 14 residues. V was shortened by 3 bases and J by 0 bases, with 8 bases between the two germline ends. The V gene's germline CDR1 is MNHEY and CDR2 SMNVEV (reference sequence). The CDR3: CASSLVGMNTEAFF. CDR3 in DNA: TGTGCCAGCAGTTTGGTCGGCATGAACACTGAAGCTTTCTTT.

There are a few counts of this clone. Other DNA sequences in this specimen translate into the identical CDR3. CDR3 region: CASSLLAGYNEQFF. CDR3 coding DNA: TGTGCCAGCAGTTTACTAGCGGGATACAATGAGCAGTTCTTC. The chain recombines TRBV28 with TRBJ2-1; 9 bases align to TRBD2. Trimming at V came to 2 bases and at J to 4 bases, leaving 0 bases not matched to a gene. The CDR3 loop spans 14 amino acids. The germline V gene has CDR1 MDHEN and CDR2 SYDVKM.

The chain recombines TRBV5-1 with TRBJ2-5, with a weak D call TRBD1 (6 bases). Trimming pared 0 bases from V and 5 bases from J, leaving 11 bases between. From germline, CDR1 is SGHRS and CDR2 YFSETQ. There are 14 residues in the CDR3. The CDR3 is CASSLEQGRETQYF. Written as DNA, the CDR3 is TGCGCCAGCAGCTTGGAACAGGGTAGGGAGACCCAGTACTTC.

The CDR3 coding sequence is TGCGCCAGCAGTGATACGGGGACAGCGGGACATCAGCCCCAGCATTTT. It encodes CASSDTGTAGHQPQHF. The rearrangement links TRBV10-2 to TRBJ1-5; the match to TRBD1 covers 7 bases. Germline CDR1 WSHSY, CDR2 SAAADI. The CDR3 consists of 16 residues. The J segment lost 5 bases and the V segment lost 3 bases, leaving 10 bases of the junction unmatched.

This chain connects TRBV4-1 to TRBJ1-6, with D tentatively TRBD1 (6 bases). The CDR3 consists of 16 residues. CDR1 and CDR2 (germline): MGHRA, YSYEKL. With 5 bases removed from V and 7 bases from J, the gap between germline ends came to 18 bases. DNA of the CDR3: TGCGCCAGCAGCATCTCACTCGGGAGGGGGAATTCACCCCTCCACTTT. It translates to CASSISLGRGNSPLHF.

The chain couples TRBV27 to TRBJ1-1, with a tentative D call TRBD1 (5 bases). Germline CDR1 reads MNHEY; CDR2 reads SMNVEV (reference sequence). V lost 6 bases and J lost 0, with 11 bases in between. This CDR3 spans 14 amino acids. CDR3 in DNA: TGTGCCAGCAGGAGACAGACCTTGAACACTGAAGCTTTCTTT. Its translation is CASRRQTLNTEAFF.

This chain joins TRBV29-1 and TRBJ1-4; D gene ambiguous. Germline V CDR1 and CDR2: SQVTM, ANQGSEA. Trimming removed 7 bases at V and 4 bases at J, with 19 bases between. The CDR3 totals 15 residues. The CDR3 loop is CSAARLGRFNEKLFF. The CDR3 DNA reads as TGCAGCGCCGCTAGACTAGGACGCTTTAATGAAAAACTGTTTTTT.

This chain uses TRBV5-6 with TRBJ2-5, with D tentatively TRBD1 or TRBD2 (5 bases each). This CDR3 has 17 amino acids. The ends were cut back, 2 bases at V and 7 bases at J, with 24 bases in the middle. CDR1 and CDR2 from the germline V gene are SGHDT and YYEEEE. The DNA of the CDR3 is TGTGCCAGCAGCTTTGGATCGGGGTGGGGACCACATGGGACCCAGTACTTC. Amino acids: CASSFGSGWGPHGTQYF.

This chain links TRBV11-1 with TRBJ1-5; possible D gene TRBD1, 6 bases. V was cut by 1 base and J by 3 bases, with 10 bases left in between. Germline V lookup: CDR1 SGHAT, CDR2 FQDESV (reference sequence). The CDR3 covers 15 residues. The CDR3 nucleotides read TGTGCCAGCAGCTTAGTACAGGGAAACAATCAGCCCCAGCATTTT. Protein product: CASSLVQGNNQPQHF. Supplemented by reference TRBV11-1 and TRBJ1-5, the full variable domain reads EAEVAQSPRYKITEKSQAVAFWCDPISGHATLYWYRQILGQGPELLVQFQDESVVDDSQLPKDRFSAERLKGVDSTLKIQPAELGDSAMYLCASSLVQGNNQPQHFGDGTRLSIL.

V gene TRBV19 combines with J gene TRBJ2-2; D not certain. V was pared by 3 bases and J by 6 bases, with 11 bases between. The CDR3 is made up of 14 amino acids. CDR1 and CDR2 (germline): LNHDA, SQIVND (reference sequence). The DNA for the CDR3 is TGTGCCAGTAGTATCGTAATGGGGTCCGGGGAGCTGTTTTTT. Amino acids: CASSIVMGSGELFF.

This clone came up once. The chain is built from TRBV13 and TRBJ1-1; D is unresolved. Trimming took 1 base from V and 8 from J, leaving 8 bases between them. The CDR3 has 12 residues. Germline CDR1 PRHDT, CDR2 FYEKMQ (reference sequence). Written as DNA, the CDR3 is TGTGCCAGCAGCTTAGACCAGGCCGAAGCTTTCTTT. It specifies CASSLDQAEAFF.